The clone carrying this T cell receptor (beta chain) was found a few times. This record belongs to a study of PD-L1 blockade in urothelial cancer. From germline, CDR1 is SNHLY and CDR2 FYNNEI. The CDR3 totals 11 residues. Trimming took off 6 bases at V and 15 bases at J, with 15 bases between the two ends. Clones were sequenced by immunoSEQ multiplex PCR, and TCRdb holds only the in-frame ones, with some missing. The table includes around 100,000 clones, approximately 85% detected once. The V call is TRBV2, the J call TRBJ2-1, with D unclear. The origin of this receptor is a man aged 50 to 59 with urothelial cancer. The sample was PBMCs, taken around atezolizumab (anti-PD-L1) treatment. CDR3 nucleotide sequence: TGTGCCAGCAGCAACGACCCGAGGCTGTTCTTC. Its protein is CASSNDPRLFF.